Listed here is a single T cell receptor (beta chain). The target antigen is unknown. Extracted RNA was reverse transcribed, and the resulting cDNA served as sequencing template. Data came from immunoSEQ multiplex PCR; TCRdb stores just in-frame clones and leaves some out. The sample holds over 150,000 clones, 50% to 60% seen once. This sample is drawn from a study of CD8+ T cells in alopecia areata. Study at large: Treatment comprised oral tofacitinib, 5 to 10 mg twice daily, in treated patients. Scalp area affected, as a percentage, set the severity score of treated patients.

Whole-study findings and limits: Only one nonresponder was present, which leaves the link between baseline CD8+ expansion and response uncertain.

Described treatment: oral pan-JAK inhibitor, 5-10 mg twice daily. From PBMCs, CD4+ and CD8+ T cells were sorted. The sequenced sample was CD4+ T cells sorted from blood, obtained at week 4, from a patient treated with tofacitinib. This sequence was found in a human donor with alopecia areata.

The chain's CDR3 is CASRGSPGLHYGYTF. CDR3 sequence (DNA): TGTGCCAGCAGGGGGTCCCCGGGCCTACATTATGGCTACACCTTC. The chain recombines TRBV25-1 with TRBJ1-2; the D is unclear. Per the germline V gene, CDR1 is MGHDK and CDR2 is SYGVNS. With 6 bases removed from V and 5 bases from J, the gap between germline ends came to 19 bases. CDR3 length: 15 residues.